This TCR beta chain was obtained from a study of T cell changes during pregnancy in multiple sclerosis. Produced via immunoSEQ multiplex PCR; TCRdb's table is partial and in-frame only. The profile shows approximately 100,000 clones, approximately 91% of them singletons. This receptor was identified in a female donor with multiple sclerosis, enrolled in a pregnancy study. Sequenced material: peripheral blood, taken in the second trimester of pregnancy.

CDR3 sequence (DNA): TGTGCCACCAGCGGGTGGGACAGGGGAGGAACTGGCTACACCTTC. Amino acid sequence: CATSGWDRGGTGYTF. The rearrangement joins TRBV15 to TRBJ1-2, with 10 bases fitting TRBD1. Germline values: CDR1 LNHNV, CDR2 YYDKDF (reference sequence). V gave up 5 bases and J gave up 7 bases; unmatched junction bases: 10. The CDR3 sequence is 15 residues long.